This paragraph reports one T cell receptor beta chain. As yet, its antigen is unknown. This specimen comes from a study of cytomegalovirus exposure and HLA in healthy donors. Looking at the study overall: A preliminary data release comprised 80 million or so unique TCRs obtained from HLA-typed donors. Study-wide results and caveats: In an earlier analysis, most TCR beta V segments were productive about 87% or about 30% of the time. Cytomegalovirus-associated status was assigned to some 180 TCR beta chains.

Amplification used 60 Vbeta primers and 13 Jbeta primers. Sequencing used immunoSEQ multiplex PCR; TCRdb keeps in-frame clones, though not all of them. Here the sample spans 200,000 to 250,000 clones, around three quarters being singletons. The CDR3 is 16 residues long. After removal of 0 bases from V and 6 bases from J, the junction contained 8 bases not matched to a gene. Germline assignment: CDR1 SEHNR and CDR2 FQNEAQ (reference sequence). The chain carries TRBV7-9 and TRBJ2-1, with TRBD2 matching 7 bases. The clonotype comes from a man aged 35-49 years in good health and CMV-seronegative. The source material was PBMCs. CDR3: CASSLAGGSSGNEQFF. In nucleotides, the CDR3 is TGTGCCAGCAGCTTAGCCGGCGGGAGCTCCGGCAATGAGCAGTTCTTC.